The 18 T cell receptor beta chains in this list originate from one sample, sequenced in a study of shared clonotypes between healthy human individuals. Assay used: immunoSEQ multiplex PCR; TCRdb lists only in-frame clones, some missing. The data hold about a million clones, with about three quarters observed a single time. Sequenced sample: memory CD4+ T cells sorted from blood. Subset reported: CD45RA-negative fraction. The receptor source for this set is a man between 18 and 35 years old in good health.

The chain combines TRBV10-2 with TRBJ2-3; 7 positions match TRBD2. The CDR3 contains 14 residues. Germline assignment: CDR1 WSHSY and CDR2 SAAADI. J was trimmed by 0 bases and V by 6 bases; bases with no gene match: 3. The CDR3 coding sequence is TGCGCCAGCAGAAGCGGGGATAGCACAGATACGCAGTATTTT. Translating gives CASRSGDSTDTQYF.

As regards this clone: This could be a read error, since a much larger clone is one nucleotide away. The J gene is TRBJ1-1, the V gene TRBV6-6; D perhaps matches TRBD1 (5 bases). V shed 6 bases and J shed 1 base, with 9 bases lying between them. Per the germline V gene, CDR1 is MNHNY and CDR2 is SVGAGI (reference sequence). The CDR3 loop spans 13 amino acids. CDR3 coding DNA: TGTGCCAGCAGCCTGACAGAGAACACTGAAGCTTTCTTT. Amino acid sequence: CASSLTENTEAFF.

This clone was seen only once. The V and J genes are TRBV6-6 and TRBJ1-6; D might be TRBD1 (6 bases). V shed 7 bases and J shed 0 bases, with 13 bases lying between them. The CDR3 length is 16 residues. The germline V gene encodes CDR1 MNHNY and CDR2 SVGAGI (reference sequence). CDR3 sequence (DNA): TGTGCCAGCAATCCAGGACAGATCTCCTATAATTCACCCCTCCACTTT. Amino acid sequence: CASNPGQISYNSPLHF.

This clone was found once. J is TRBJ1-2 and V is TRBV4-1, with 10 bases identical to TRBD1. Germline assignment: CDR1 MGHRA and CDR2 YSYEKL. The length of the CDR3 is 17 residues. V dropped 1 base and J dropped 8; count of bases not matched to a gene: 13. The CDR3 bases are TGCGCCAGCAGCCAAGTGGGGGGGACAGGGGTCCTCCTGGGCTACACCTTC. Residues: CASSQVGGTGVLLGYTF.

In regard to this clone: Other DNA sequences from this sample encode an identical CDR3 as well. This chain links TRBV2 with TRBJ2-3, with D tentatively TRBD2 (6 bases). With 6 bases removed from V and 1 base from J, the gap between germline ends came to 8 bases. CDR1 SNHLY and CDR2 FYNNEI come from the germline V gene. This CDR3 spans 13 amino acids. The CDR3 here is CASSGRGTDTQYF. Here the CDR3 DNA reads TGTGCCAGCAGCGGGAGAGGCACAGATACGCAGTATTTT.

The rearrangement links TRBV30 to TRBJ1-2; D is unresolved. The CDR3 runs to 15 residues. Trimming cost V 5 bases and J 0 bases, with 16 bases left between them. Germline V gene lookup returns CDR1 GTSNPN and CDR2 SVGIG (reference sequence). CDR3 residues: CAWESIRYTNYGYTF. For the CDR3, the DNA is TGTGCCTGGGAGTCGATTCGATATACTAACTATGGCTACACCTTC.

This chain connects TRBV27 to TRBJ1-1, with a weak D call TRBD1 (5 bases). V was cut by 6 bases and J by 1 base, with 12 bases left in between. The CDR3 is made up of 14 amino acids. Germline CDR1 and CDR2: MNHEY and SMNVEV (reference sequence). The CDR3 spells CASRSIDRNTEAFF. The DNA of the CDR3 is TGTGCCAGCAGAAGCATAGACAGGAACACTGAAGCTTTCTTT.

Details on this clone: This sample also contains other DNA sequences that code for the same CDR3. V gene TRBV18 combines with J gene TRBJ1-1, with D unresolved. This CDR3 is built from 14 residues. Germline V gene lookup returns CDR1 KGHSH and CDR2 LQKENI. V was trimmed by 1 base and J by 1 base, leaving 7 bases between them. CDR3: CASSPQGANTEAFF. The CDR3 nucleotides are TGTGCCAGCTCACCACAGGGAGCGAACACTGAAGCTTTCTTT.

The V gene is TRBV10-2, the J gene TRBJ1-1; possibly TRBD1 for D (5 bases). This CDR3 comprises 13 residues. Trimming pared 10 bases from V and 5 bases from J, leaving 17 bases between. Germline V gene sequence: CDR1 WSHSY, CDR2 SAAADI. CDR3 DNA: TGCGCCACCCAGACGGGGGGGGGAACTGAAGCTTTCTTT. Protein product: CATQTGGGTEAFF.

The CDR3, as DNA: TGTGCCAGCAGTTTCCCACCGGGACAGGTTAAGTACGAGCAGTACTTC. Amino acids: CASSFPPGQVKYEQYF. The rearrangement joins TRBV28 to TRBJ2-7, with TRBD1 matching over 8 bases. Germline CDR1 reads MDHEN; CDR2 reads SYDVKM. Trimming removed 3 bases from V and 4 bases from J; junction bases left unmatched: 11. The CDR3 is made up of 16 amino acids.

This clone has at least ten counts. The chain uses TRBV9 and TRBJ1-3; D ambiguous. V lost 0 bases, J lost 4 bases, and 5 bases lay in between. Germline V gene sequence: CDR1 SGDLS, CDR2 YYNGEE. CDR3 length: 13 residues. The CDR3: CASSVGPGNTIYF. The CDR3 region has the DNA TGTGCCAGCAGCGTAGGGCCGGGAAACACCATATATTTT.

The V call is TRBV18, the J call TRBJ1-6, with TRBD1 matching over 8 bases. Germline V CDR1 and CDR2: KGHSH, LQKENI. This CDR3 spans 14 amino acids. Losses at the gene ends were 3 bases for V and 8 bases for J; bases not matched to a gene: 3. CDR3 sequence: CASSPIQGDSPLHF. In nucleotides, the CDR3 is TGTGCCAGCTCACCGATACAGGGGGATTCACCCCTCCACTTT. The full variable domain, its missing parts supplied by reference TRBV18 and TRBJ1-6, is NAGVMQNPRHLVRRRGQEARLRCSPMKGHSHVYWYRQLPEEGLKFMVYLQKENIIDESGMPKERFSAEFPKEGPSILRIQQVVRGDSAAYFCASSPIQGDSPLHFGNGTRLTVT.

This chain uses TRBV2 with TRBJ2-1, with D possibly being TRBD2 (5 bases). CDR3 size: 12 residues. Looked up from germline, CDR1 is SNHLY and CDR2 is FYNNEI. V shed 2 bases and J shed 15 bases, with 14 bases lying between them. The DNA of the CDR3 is TGTGCCAGCAGTGAAAGGTGGGAGTGGTTGTTCTTC. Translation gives CASSERWEWLFF.

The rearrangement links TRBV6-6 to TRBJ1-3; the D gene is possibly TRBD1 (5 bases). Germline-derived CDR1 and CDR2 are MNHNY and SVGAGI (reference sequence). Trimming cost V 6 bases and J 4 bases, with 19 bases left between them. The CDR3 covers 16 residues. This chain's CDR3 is CASSPLIPGFGNTIYF. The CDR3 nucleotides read TGTGCCAGCAGCCCCCTTATCCCAGGGTTCGGAAACACCATATATTTT.

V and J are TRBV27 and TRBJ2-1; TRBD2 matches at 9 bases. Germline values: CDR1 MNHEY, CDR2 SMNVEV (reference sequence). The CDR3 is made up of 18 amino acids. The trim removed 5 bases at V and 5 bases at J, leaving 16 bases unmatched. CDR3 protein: CASSPPRVSGGSHNEQFF. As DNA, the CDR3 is TGTGCCAGCAGTCCCCCGAGGGTGAGCGGGGGGTCTCACAATGAGCAGTTCTTC.

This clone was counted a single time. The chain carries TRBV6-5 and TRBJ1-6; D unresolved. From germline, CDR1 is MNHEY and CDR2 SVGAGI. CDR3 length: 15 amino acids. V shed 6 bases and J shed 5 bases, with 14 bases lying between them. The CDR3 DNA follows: TGTGCCAGCAGCAAATATGGATTAGATAATTCACCCCTCCACTTT. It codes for CASSKYGLDNSPLHF.

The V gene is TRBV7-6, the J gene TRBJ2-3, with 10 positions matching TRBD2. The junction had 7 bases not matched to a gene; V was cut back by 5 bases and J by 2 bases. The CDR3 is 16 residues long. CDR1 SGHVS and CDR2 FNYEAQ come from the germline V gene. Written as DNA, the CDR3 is TGTGCCAGCAGCGCAGGACTAGCGGCATCCACAGATACGCAGTATTTT. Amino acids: CASSAGLAASTDTQYF.

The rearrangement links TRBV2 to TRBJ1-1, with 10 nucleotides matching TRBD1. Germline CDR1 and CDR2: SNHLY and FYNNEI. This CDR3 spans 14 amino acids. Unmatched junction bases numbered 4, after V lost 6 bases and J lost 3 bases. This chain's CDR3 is CASSLGQGDTEAFF. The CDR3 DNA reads TGTGCCAGCAGCCTAGGACAGGGGGACACTGAAGCTTTCTTT. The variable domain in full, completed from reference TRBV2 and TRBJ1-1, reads EPEVTQTPSHQVTQMGQEVILRCVPISNHLYFYWYRQILGQKVEFLVSFYNNEISEKSEIFDDQFSVERPDGSNFTLKIRSTKLEDSAMYFCASSLGQGDTEAFFGQGTRLTVV.